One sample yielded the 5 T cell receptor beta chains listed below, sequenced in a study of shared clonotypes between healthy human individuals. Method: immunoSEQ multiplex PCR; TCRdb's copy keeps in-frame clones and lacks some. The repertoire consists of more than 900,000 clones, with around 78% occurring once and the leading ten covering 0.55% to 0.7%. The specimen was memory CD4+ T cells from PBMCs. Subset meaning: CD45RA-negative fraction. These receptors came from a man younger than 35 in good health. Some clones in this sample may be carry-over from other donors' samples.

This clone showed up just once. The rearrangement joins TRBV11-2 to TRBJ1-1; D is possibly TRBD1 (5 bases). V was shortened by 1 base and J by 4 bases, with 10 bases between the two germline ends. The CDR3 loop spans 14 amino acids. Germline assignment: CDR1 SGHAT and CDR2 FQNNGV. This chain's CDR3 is CASSLATVGTEAFF. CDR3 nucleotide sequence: TGTGCCAGCAGCTTAGCGACAGTTGGCACTGAAGCTTTCTTT.

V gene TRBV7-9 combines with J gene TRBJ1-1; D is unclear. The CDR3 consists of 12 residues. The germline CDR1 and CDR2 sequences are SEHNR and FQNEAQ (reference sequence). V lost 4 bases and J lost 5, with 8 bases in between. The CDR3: CASSSTLTEAFF. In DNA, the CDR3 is TGTGCCAGCAGCTCCACTCTAACTGAAGCTTTCTTT.

In DNA, the CDR3 is TGTGCCAGCAGCCAACAGTCCAGCGGGAGAGCGTATGAGCAGTACTTC. Residues: CASSQQSSGRAYEQYF. J is TRBJ2-7 and V is TRBV4-2; 8 bases are shared with TRBD2. The CDR3 runs 16 residues. The germline CDR1 and CDR2 sequences are LGHNA and YNFKEQ. V gave up 2 bases and J gave up 7 bases; unmatched junction bases: 13.

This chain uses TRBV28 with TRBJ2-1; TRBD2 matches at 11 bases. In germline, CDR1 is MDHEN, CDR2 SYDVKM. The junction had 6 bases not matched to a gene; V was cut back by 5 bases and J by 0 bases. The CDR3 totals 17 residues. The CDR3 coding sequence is TGTGCCAGCAGTCGAAGGACTAGCGGGTTCTCCTACAATGAGCAGTTCTTC. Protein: CASSRRTSGFSYNEQFF. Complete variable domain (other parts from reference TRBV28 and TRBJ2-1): DVKVTQSSRYLVKRTGEKVFLECVQDMDHENMFWYRQDPGLGLRLIYFSYDVKMKEKGDIPEGYSVSREKKERFSLILESASTNQTSMYLCASSRRTSGFSYNEQFFGPGTRLTVL.

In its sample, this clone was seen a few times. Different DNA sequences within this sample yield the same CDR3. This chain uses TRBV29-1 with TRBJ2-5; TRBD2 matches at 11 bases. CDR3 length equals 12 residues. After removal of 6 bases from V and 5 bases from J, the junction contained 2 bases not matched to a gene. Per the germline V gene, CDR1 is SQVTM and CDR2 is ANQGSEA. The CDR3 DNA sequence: TGCAGCGTGCTAGCGGGAGGCGAGACCCAGTACTTC. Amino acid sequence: CSVLAGGETQYF.